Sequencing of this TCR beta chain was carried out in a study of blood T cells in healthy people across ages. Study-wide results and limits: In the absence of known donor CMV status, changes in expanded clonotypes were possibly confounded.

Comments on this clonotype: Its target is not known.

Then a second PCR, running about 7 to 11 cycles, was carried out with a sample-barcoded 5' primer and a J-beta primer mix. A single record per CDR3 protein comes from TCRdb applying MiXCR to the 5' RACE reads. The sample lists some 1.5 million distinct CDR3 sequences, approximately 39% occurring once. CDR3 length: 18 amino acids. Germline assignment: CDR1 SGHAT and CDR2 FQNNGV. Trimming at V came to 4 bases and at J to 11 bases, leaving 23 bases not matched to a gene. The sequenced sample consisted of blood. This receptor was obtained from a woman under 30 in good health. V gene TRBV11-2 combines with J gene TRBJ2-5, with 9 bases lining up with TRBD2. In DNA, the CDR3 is TGTGCCAGCAGCTCGTCATTAGCGGGAGTCAACCTCCTAGGAGAGCAGTACTTC. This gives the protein CASSSSLAGVNLLGEQYF.